Below are 21 T cell receptor beta chains sequenced from a single sample in a study of control samples from healthy donors and cancer patients. Generated by immunoSEQ multiplex PCR, the TCRdb table keeps only in-frame clones and is missing some. The sample lists about 160,000 clones, 80% to 95% occurring once. The material sequenced was blood. The receptors were gathered from a man aged 18-30 years in good health.

V is TRBV13 and J is TRBJ2-7; D perhaps matches TRBD1 (6 bases). Germline CDR1 reads PRHDT; CDR2 reads FYEKMQ (reference sequence). V gave up 5 bases and J gave up 1 base, with 15 bases separating them. CDR3 length equals 15 residues. The CDR3 region is CASSQSLQGSYEQYF. The CDR3 coding sequence is TGTGCCAGCAGCCAAAGCCTCCAGGGGTCCTACGAGCAGTACTTC.

The gene calls are TRBV30 and TRBJ1-2, with D perhaps TRBD1 (5 bases). This CDR3 has 15 residues. The germline V gene has CDR1 GTSNPN and CDR2 SVGIG (reference sequence). Trimming cost V 1 base and J 4 bases, with 16 bases left between them. The CDR3 region is CAWSGGGFGSYGYTF. CDR3 DNA sequence: TGTGCCTGGAGTGGCGGGGGGTTCGGGAGCTATGGCTACACCTTC.

The rearrangement joins TRBV7-6 to TRBJ1-6; D unclear. CDR1 is SGHVS and CDR2 is FNYEAQ in the germline V gene. This CDR3 contains 11 residues. V lost 4 bases and J 13 bases, leaving 8 bases between the germline ends. The CDR3 sequence: CASSSTRPLHF. CDR3 nucleotides: TGTGCCAGCAGCTCCACCCGCCCCCTCCACTTT. The full variable domain, with the rest looked up from reference TRBV7-6 and TRBJ1-6, is GAGVSQSPRYKVTKRGQDVALRCDPISGHVSLYWYRQALGQGPEFLTYFNYEAQQDKSGLPNDRFSAERPEGSISTLTIQRTEQRDSAMYRCASSSTRPLHFGNGTRLTVT.

The chain combines TRBV4-1 with TRBJ2-3, with TRBD2 matching 9 bases. This CDR3 has 16 amino acids. Trimming cost V 4 bases and J 0 bases; bases outside gene matches: 5. Germline V gene sequence: CDR1 MGHRA, CDR2 YSYEKL. The CDR3 is CASSLLAGTSTDTQYF. The CDR3 DNA is TGCGCCAGCAGCCTCCTAGCGGGGACCAGCACAGATACGCAGTATTTT.

The J gene is TRBJ2-3, the V gene TRBV2; unclear D gene. Germline CDR1 reads SNHLY; CDR2 reads FYNNEI. This CDR3 spans 16 amino acids. Trimming took off 4 bases at V and 2 bases at J, with 16 bases between the two ends. CDR3 coding DNA: TGTGCCAGCAGTGGTCGGATCCAAACCACCACAGATACGCAGTATTTT. This codes for CASSGRIQTTTDTQYF.

The chain carries TRBV28 and TRBJ1-3, with D perhaps matching TRBD1 (5 bases). There are 14 residues in the CDR3. Germline V CDR1 and CDR2: MDHEN, SYDVKM. Between the trimmed V and J ends, which lost 6 bases and 0 bases, there was a span of 9 bases. This chain's CDR3 is CASRGRSSGNTIYF. The CDR3 DNA sequence: TGTGCCAGCAGGGGGCGGTCCTCTGGAAACACCATATATTTT. Supplemented by reference TRBV28 and TRBJ1-3, the full variable domain reads DVKVTQSSRYLVKRTGEKVFLECVQDMDHENMFWYRQDPGLGLRLIYFSYDVKMKEKGDIPEGYSVSREKKERFSLILESASTNQTSMYLCASRGRSSGNTIYFGEGSWLTVV.

The chain has TRBV2 and TRBJ2-3, with 7 bases identical to TRBD2. This CDR3 comprises 12 residues. J gave up 3 bases and V 9 bases, and 3 bases lay outside the gene matches. CDR1 and CDR2 from the germline V gene are SNHLY and FYNNEI. Written as DNA, the CDR3 is TGTGCCAGTAAGCGGGAAACAGATACGCAGTATTTT. This sequence encodes CASKRETDTQYF.

This clone was seen only a few times. V and J are TRBV19 and TRBJ1-5; 7 bases align to TRBD1. V lost 3 bases to trimming and J lost 2 bases; unmatched junction nucleotides: 4. Germline V gives CDR1 LNHDA, CDR2 SQIVND (reference sequence). This CDR3 comprises 15 residues. The CDR3 DNA reads as TGTGCCAGTAGTATCAACAGGGGTGGCAATCAGCCCCAGCATTTT. Translating gives CASSINRGGNQPQHF. The entire variable domain, with the rest obtained from reference TRBV19 and TRBJ1-5, is as follows: DGGITQSPKYLFRKEGQNVTLSCEQNLNHDAMYWYRQDPGQGLRLIYYSQIVNDFQKGDIAEGYSVSREKKESFPLTVTSAQKNPTAFYLCASSINRGGNQPQHFGDGTRLSIL.

J is TRBJ1-2 and V is TRBV18; TRBD1 might be the D (6 bases). V was pared by 5 bases and J by 0 bases, with 10 bases between. This CDR3 is 14 amino acids long. Germline CDR1 reads KGHSH; CDR2 reads LQKENI. The CDR3 protein is CASSTNRANYGYTF. The CDR3, as DNA: TGTGCCAGCTCAACTAACAGGGCTAACTATGGCTACACCTTC.

In this sample, this clone turned up once. The chain is built from TRBV30 and TRBJ2-7; the match to TRBD2 covers 8 bases. This CDR3 is built from 12 residues. Losses at the gene ends were 8 bases for V and 3 bases for J; bases not matched to a gene: 6. Germline V CDR1 and CDR2: GTSNPN, SVGIG (reference sequence). CDR3 sequence reads: CAATSGYYEQYF. For the CDR3, the DNA is TGTGCCGCCACTAGCGGATACTACGAGCAGTACTTC.

The chain carries TRBV2 and TRBJ1-5; D may be TRBD1 (5 bases). The CDR3 spans 15 residues. Germline CDR1 SNHLY, CDR2 FYNNEI. Trimming pared 6 bases from V and 11 bases from J, leaving 23 bases between. The CDR3 bases are TGTGCCAGCAGCCGGGCAGGGTTACGTCAGGCAGCCCAGCATTTT. Its protein product is CASSRAGLRQAAQHF.

This clone was observed a few times. The chain is built from TRBV4-1 and TRBJ2-7; D not certain. The CDR3 sequence is 14 residues long. Germline lookup yields CDR1 MGHRA and CDR2 YSYEKL. V was shortened by 0 bases and J by 2 bases, with 8 bases between the two germline ends. The CDR3 DNA sequence: TGCGCCAGCAGCCAAGAGGCAGGAGCCTACGAGCAGTACTTC. It encodes CASSQEAGAYEQYF.

The chain combines TRBV6-5 with TRBJ1-5, with D perhaps TRBD1 (5 bases). V was trimmed by 6 bases and J by 4 bases, leaving 13 bases between them. Germline CDR1 reads MNHEY; CDR2 reads SVGAGI. The CDR3 totals 14 residues. CDR3 nucleotide sequence: TGTGCCAGCAGGGACCACAGGCTAAATCAGCCCCAGCATTTT. Translated, it gives CASRDHRLNQPQHF.

The chain combines TRBV10-3 with TRBJ2-1; 7 nucleotides match TRBD2. This CDR3 has 18 amino acids. CDR1 is ENHRY and CDR2 is SYGVKD in the germline V gene. V shed 0 bases, J shed 0 bases, and the junction held 8 bases outside the gene matches. The CDR3 here is CAISESKLAGFSYNEQFF. Written as DNA, the CDR3 is TGTGCCATCAGTGAGTCGAAGTTAGCGGGTTTCTCCTACAATGAGCAGTTCTTC.

The chain joins TRBV28 to TRBJ1-2; no clear D. V lost 3 bases, J lost 12 bases, and 17 bases lay in between. The CDR3 is 13 amino acids. Germline V lookup: CDR1 MDHEN, CDR2 SYDVKM. CDR3 sequence reads: CASSLQRVAANTF. DNA for the CDR3: TGTGCCAGCAGTTTGCAGAGAGTGGCCGCTAACACCTTC.

The chain recombines TRBV5-6 with TRBJ1-2, with TRBD1 identical over 8 bases. Germline CDR1 is SGHDT and CDR2 is YYEEEE. The CDR3 loop spans 14 amino acids. V lost 0 bases and J lost 8; bases outside the gene matches: 6. The CDR3 bases are TGTGCCAGCAGCTTGGCTACAGGGGGAGGGGGCTACACCTTC. This gives the protein CASSLATGGGGYTF.

The chain has TRBV29-1 and TRBJ1-3; D not certain. V dropped 1 base and J dropped 7 bases, with 5 bases sitting between them. Germline V gene sequence: CDR1 SQVTM, CDR2 ANQGSEA. The CDR3 spans 11 residues. CDR3 DNA sequence: TGCAGCGTTGAAGGGGCCAACACCATATATTTT. As protein: CSVEGANTIYF.

This clone has only one observation. This sequence joins TRBV2 and TRBJ2-2; TRBD1 matches 8 bases. The CDR3 length is 13 residues. Germline trimming cut 6 bases from V and 6 bases from J; bases unmatched to any gene: 3. Germline V gene sequence: CDR1 SNHLY, CDR2 FYNNEI. CDR3: CASRIQGAGELFF. DNA for the CDR3: TGTGCCAGCAGGATACAGGGGGCCGGGGAGCTGTTTTTT.

The J gene is TRBJ1-5, the V gene TRBV6-2 or TRBV6-3, with D tentatively TRBD1 (5 bases). CDR1 and CDR2 (germline): MNHEY, SVGEGT. V shed 6 bases and J shed 1 base, with 13 bases lying between them. The CDR3 runs to 15 residues. The CDR3 sequence: CASSPSGGSNQPQHF. The CDR3 region has the DNA TGTGCCAGCAGCCCCTCCGGGGGGAGCAATCAGCCCCAGCATTTT.

This clone came up once. The chain has TRBV2 and TRBJ1-4; the D is unclear. In germline, CDR1 is SNHLY, CDR2 FYNNEI. The CDR3 extends over 16 amino acids. V lost 3 bases and J lost 11, with 22 bases in between. CDR3 sequence (DNA): TGTGCCAGCAGTGAGACTGTGGACGGCCTACTAGGGAAACTGTTTTTT. This translates into CASSETVDGLLGKLFF. The whole variable domain, remainder taken from reference TRBV2 and TRBJ1-4, is EPEVTQTPSHQVTQMGQEVILRCVPISNHLYFYWYRQILGQKVEFLVSFYNNEISEKSEIFDDQFSVERPDGSNFTLKIRSTKLEDSAMYFCASSETVDGLLGKLFFGSGTQLSVL.

This sequence joins TRBV5-1 and TRBJ1-2; 12 positions match TRBD1. V gave up 3 bases and J gave up 8 bases; unmatched junction bases: 5. This CDR3 region has 14 residues. CDR1 and CDR2 (germline): SGHRS, YFSETQ. CDR3 region: CASSSEGQGAGYTF. In nucleotides, the CDR3 is TGCGCCAGCAGCTCTGAGGGACAGGGGGCCGGCTACACCTTC.